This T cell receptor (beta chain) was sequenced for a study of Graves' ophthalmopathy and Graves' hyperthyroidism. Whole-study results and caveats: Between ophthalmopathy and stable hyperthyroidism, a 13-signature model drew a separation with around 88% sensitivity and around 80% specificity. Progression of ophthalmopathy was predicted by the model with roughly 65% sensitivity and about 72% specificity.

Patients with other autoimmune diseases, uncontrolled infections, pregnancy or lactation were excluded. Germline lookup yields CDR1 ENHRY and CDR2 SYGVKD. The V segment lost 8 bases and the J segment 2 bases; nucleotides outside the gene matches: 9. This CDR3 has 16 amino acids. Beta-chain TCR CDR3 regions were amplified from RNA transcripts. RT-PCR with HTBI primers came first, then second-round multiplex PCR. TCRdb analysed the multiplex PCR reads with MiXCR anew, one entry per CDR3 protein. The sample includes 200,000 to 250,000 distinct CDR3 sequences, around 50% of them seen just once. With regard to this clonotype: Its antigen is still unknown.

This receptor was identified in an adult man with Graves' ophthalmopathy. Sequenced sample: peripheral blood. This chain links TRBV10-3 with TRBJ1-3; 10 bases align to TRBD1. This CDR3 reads CAIPPVDRGPGNTIYF. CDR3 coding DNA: TGTGCCATCCCCCCAGTTGACAGGGGGCCTGGAAACACCATATATTTT.